This T cell receptor beta chain comes out of a study of blood T cells in healthy people across ages. Study overall: T cells yielded about one barcoded beta molecule per two cells through template switching. Study results and caveats: The study lacked donor CMV status, which possibly confounded expanded clonotype changes. A greater number of naive CD4+ cells and higher diversity distinguished long-lived donors from aged donors.

Turning to this clonotype: What it binds is unknown.

The use of a sample-barcoded 5' primer and a J-beta primer mix characterized a second PCR of roughly 6 to 11 cycles. TCRdb independently ran MiXCR on the 5' RACE reads; one entry per CDR3 protein. The data contain 650,000 to 1,000,000 distinct CDR3 sequences, 35% to 40% of them singletons. Trimming removed 6 bases from V and 13 bases from J; junction bases left unmatched: 14. Germline V gives CDR1 MNHEY, CDR2 SVGEGT. This CDR3 contains 15 residues. The sample taken for sequencing was blood. The receptor comes from a man aged 18 to 29 in good health. The V call is TRBV6-2 or TRBV6-3, the J call TRBJ2-1, with TRBD2 identical over 11 bases. Here the CDR3 reads CASRPLAGGQETQFF. The CDR3 nucleotides read TGTGCCAGCAGACCCCTAGCGGGGGGCCAAGAGACCCAGTTCTTC.